This T cell receptor beta chain is drawn from a study of blood T cell repertoires in COVID-19. Some clones are missing from TCRdb's copy, which holds only in-frame ones; the method was immunoSEQ multiplex PCR. Of 250,000 to 300,000 clones detected, around 80% appear once; the ten largest clones hold 4.1%. Sequencing was done on a sample of PBMCs or T cells enriched from blood (not recorded which). The receptor was isolated from a young man with acute COVID-19.

The DNA of the CDR3 is TGTGCCACCGTTCGGGGGTTGGCTGAAGCTTTCTTT. Its translation is CATVRGLAEAFF. The rearrangement joins TRBV12-3 or TRBV12-4 to TRBJ1-1; possibly TRBD1 for D (5 bases). There are 12 residues in the CDR3. Trimming left V 10 bases short and J 6 bases short, with 15 bases between.